Listed here are 29 T cell receptor beta chains from one sample, sequenced in a study of T cell responses to AZD1222 COVID-19 vaccine. The repertoire was sequenced with immunoSEQ multiplex PCR; TCRdb's copy has only in-frame clones and lacks some. The sample has some 120,000 clones, around 89% seen once. The source material was peripheral blood, sampled on day 0 of AZD1222 vaccination. These receptors originate from an adult in good health.

This chain uses TRBV19 with TRBJ1-2; possible D gene TRBD1, 5 bases. Germline CDR1 is LNHDA and CDR2 is SQIVND (reference sequence). The CDR3 extends over 12 amino acids. Trimming took 6 bases from V and 8 from J, leaving 13 bases between them. CDR3 amino acids: CASRDNKEGYTF. As DNA, the CDR3 is TGTGCCAGTAGGGACAATAAGGAAGGCTACACCTTC.

This clone occurred once. This rearrangement joins TRBV2 to TRBJ1-2; D is unresolved. V was cut by 10 bases and J by 3 bases, with 18 bases left in between. In germline, CDR1 is SNHLY, CDR2 FYNNEI. CDR3 size: 14 residues. The CDR3 protein is CATLYYPRDYGYTF. The CDR3 DNA follows: TGTGCCACCCTCTACTACCCCCGGGACTATGGCTACACCTTC. Using reference TRBV2 and TRBJ1-2 for the parts outside the CDR3, the full variable domain is EPEVTQTPSHQVTQMGQEVILRCVPISNHLYFYWYRQILGQKVEFLVSFYNNEISEKSEIFDDQFSVERPDGSNFTLKIRSTKLEDSAMYFCATLYYPRDYGYTFGSGTRLTVV.

The rearrangement links TRBV10-3 to TRBJ1-1; TRBD1 matches at 9 bases. CDR1 and CDR2 from the germline V gene are ENHRY and SYGVKD. Trimming took 3 bases from V and 1 from J; bases not matched to a gene: 3. This CDR3 has 15 residues. The CDR3 bases are TGTGCCATCAGTGAAATGGACAGGGGGAACACTGAAGCTTTCTTT. It specifies CAISEMDRGNTEAFF.

V gene TRBV7-9 combines with J gene TRBJ2-1; maybe TRBD1 (6 bases). CDR3 length: 16 residues. Germline V gene data show CDR1 as SEHNR and CDR2 as FQNEAQ (reference sequence). V was clipped by 5 bases and J by 0 bases, with 14 bases between them. CDR3 nucleotide sequence: TGTGCCAGCAGCCACCGGACAGCGAGCTCCTACAATGAGCAGTTCTTC. Its protein is CASSHRTASSYNEQFF.

This chain links TRBV19 with TRBJ1-1, with D tentatively TRBD1 (5 bases). The length of the CDR3 is 12 residues. The germline CDR1 and CDR2 sequences are LNHDA and SQIVND (reference sequence). V shed 3 bases and J shed 6 bases, with 8 bases lying between them. This CDR3 is CASSIGDSEAFF. CDR3 nucleotide sequence: TGTGCCAGTAGTATCGGGGACTCTGAAGCTTTCTTT.

In nucleotides, the CDR3 is TGTGCCAGCGGATGGGGACAGGGGAATGACTATGGCTACACCTTC. Translation gives CASGWGQGNDYGYTF. V is TRBV27 and J is TRBJ1-2, with 10 bases aligning to TRBD1. The CDR3 is made up of 15 amino acids. Germline values: CDR1 MNHEY, CDR2 SMNVEV (reference sequence). V shed 8 bases and J 3 bases; nucleotides not matched to a gene: 9.

V is TRBV5-1 and J is TRBJ1-3, with D possibly matching TRBD1 (6 bases). The germline gives CDR1 SGHRS, CDR2 YFSETQ. The CDR3 consists of 14 residues. V shed 1 base and J shed 3 bases, with 8 bases lying between them. DNA of the CDR3: TGCGCCAGCAGCTTGACAGGGAGTGGAAACACCATATATTTT. The encoded protein is CASSLTGSGNTIYF.

The V call is TRBV24-1, the J call TRBJ1-2, with 9 bases identical to TRBD1. CDR3 length equals 14 residues. J lost 6 bases, V lost 2 bases, and 3 bases had no gene match. CDR1 KGHDR and CDR2 SFDVKD come from the germline V gene. The DNA for the CDR3 is TGTGCCACCAGTGATTGGGGACAGGGCGATGGCTACACCTTC. Amino acid sequence: CATSDWGQGDGYTF.

The count of this clone is one. The J gene is TRBJ2-3, the V gene TRBV30, with D perhaps assigned TRBD1 or TRBD2 (5 bases each). V was cut by 0 bases and J by 3 bases, with 13 bases left in between. The CDR3 sequence is 15 residues long. Germline V gives CDR1 GTSNPN, CDR2 SVGIG (reference sequence). CDR3 region: CAWSVPGHRTDTQYF. The CDR3 coding sequence is TGTGCCTGGAGTGTACCGGGGCATAGGACAGATACGCAGTATTTT.

The V gene is TRBV6-5, the J gene TRBJ1-2, with TRBD1 matching 8 bases. The CDR3 is 13 amino acids. Losses at the gene ends were 5 bases for V and 6 bases for J; bases not matched to a gene: 5. Germline CDR1 reads MNHEY; CDR2 reads SVGAGI. The CDR3 coding sequence is TGTGCCAGCAGTCCTACAGGGGGAGATGGCTACACCTTC. Translating it yields CASSPTGGDGYTF.

The CDR3 DNA reads TGTGCCAGCAGTGGGGACTACCCAATATACGAGCAGTACTTC. It translates to CASSGDYPIYEQYF. This rearrangement joins TRBV2 to TRBJ2-7, with TRBD2 identical over 7 bases. Germline lookup yields CDR1 SNHLY and CDR2 FYNNEI. The CDR3 has 14 residues. V gave up 4 bases and J gave up 4 bases; unmatched junction bases: 7.

The chain couples TRBV28 to TRBJ1-4; no firm D call. This CDR3 region has 14 residues. The V end was cut by 5 bases, the J end by 0 bases, with 7 bases between. Looked up from germline, CDR1 is MDHEN and CDR2 is SYDVKM. The CDR3 DNA is TGTGCCAGCAGTCCTAAACCAACTAATGAAAAACTGTTTTTT. Residues: CASSPKPTNEKLFF.

The rearrangement uses TRBV10-3 and TRBJ2-1; no reliable D call. From germline, CDR1 is ENHRY and CDR2 SYGVKD. Deletions cut 3 bases from V and 1 base from J, with 7 bases between. The CDR3 length is 14 residues. The DNA for the CDR3 is TGTGCCATCAGTGAAACTTCGTCCTACAATGAGCAGTTCTTC. It specifies CAISETSSYNEQFF.

This sequence joins TRBV30 and TRBJ1-1; the D is unclear. CDR1 is GTSNPN, CDR2 SVGIG, per germline (reference sequence). Between the trimmed V and J ends, which lost 1 base and 2 bases, there was a span of 8 bases. The CDR3 totals 13 residues. Written as DNA, the CDR3 is TGTGCCTGGAGTGCGTCCGAAAACACTGAAGCTTTCTTT. This sequence encodes CAWSASENTEAFF.

The chain links TRBV13 to TRBJ1-4; the match to TRBD1 covers 9 bases. Per the germline V gene, CDR1 is PRHDT and CDR2 is FYEKMQ (reference sequence). The CDR3 sequence is 14 residues long. V shed 2 bases, J shed 8 bases, and the junction held 3 bases outside the gene matches. This CDR3 reads CASSLRQGDEKLFF. In nucleotides, the CDR3 is TGTGCCAGCAGCTTACGACAGGGGGACGAAAAACTGTTTTTT.

The chain recombines TRBV27 with TRBJ1-2; 8 nucleotides match TRBD1. V lost 4 bases and J lost 4; bases outside the gene matches: 20. CDR3 length: 19 amino acids. Germline CDR1 reads MNHEY; CDR2 reads SMNVEV (reference sequence). For the CDR3, the DNA is TGTGCCAGCAGTTCCCTCTTCCTTTCCGTGACAGGGGAGGGCTATGGCTACACCTTC. Its protein product is CASSSLFLSVTGEGYGYTF.

This rearrangement joins TRBV7-2 to TRBJ1-5; perhaps TRBD1 as D (6 bases). The CDR3 consists of 15 residues. CDR1 and CDR2 from the germline V gene are SGHTA and FQGNSA. Deletions cut 5 bases from V and 6 bases from J, with 17 bases between. This CDR3 reads CASSLTGGGGQPQHF. The CDR3 bases are TGTGCCAGCAGCCTAACGGGGGGCGGAGGTCAGCCCCAGCATTTT.

The chain links TRBV27 to TRBJ1-1, with D tentatively TRBD1 (5 bases). CDR3 size: 14 residues. Germline V gene data show CDR1 as MNHEY and CDR2 as SMNVEV (reference sequence). Between the trimmed V and J ends, which lost 6 bases and 1 base, there was a span of 12 bases. The CDR3 DNA reads as TGTGCCAGCAGCCCGTTGGGGGGGAACACTGAAGCTTTCTTT. This translates into CASSPLGGNTEAFF.

The genes are TRBV28 and TRBJ2-5; D is possibly TRBD1 (5 bases). Germline assignment: CDR1 MDHEN and CDR2 SYDVKM. This CDR3 is built from 15 residues. V was clipped by 5 bases and J by 5 bases, with 18 bases between them. The CDR3 protein is CASSPTGDPRETQYF. In DNA form, the CDR3 reads TGTGCCAGCAGTCCTACAGGTGACCCCAGGGAGACCCAGTACTTC. The full variable domain, with the rest looked up from reference TRBV28 and TRBJ2-5, is DVKVTQSSRYLVKRTGEKVFLECVQDMDHENMFWYRQDPGLGLRLIYFSYDVKMKEKGDIPEGYSVSREKKERFSLILESASTNQTSMYLCASSPTGDPRETQYFGPGTRLLVL.

This chain joins TRBV28 and TRBJ1-3, with 7 bases matching TRBD1. Germline V gene sequence: CDR1 MDHEN, CDR2 SYDVKM. CDR3 size: 15 residues. V was clipped by 4 bases and J by 3 bases; unmatched bases: 6. In DNA, the CDR3 is TGTGCCAGCAGTTCAGGGGGTTCGGATGGAAACACCATATATTTT. Protein: CASSSGGSDGNTIYF.

The rearrangement joins TRBV9 to TRBJ2-7, with D maybe TRBD1 (5 bases). The CDR3 consists of 15 residues. Trimming stripped 1 base from V and 0 bases from J, with 11 bases between. Germline V gives CDR1 SGDLS, CDR2 YYNGEE. As DNA, the CDR3 is TGTGCCAGCAGCGTATCTACAGGAAGCTCCTACGAGCAGTACTTC. This codes for CASSVSTGSSYEQYF. The full variable domain, completed using reference TRBV9 and TRBJ2-7, is DSGVTQTPKHLITATGQRVTLRCSPRSGDLSVYWYQQSLDQGLQFLIQYYNGEERAKGNILERFSAQQFPDLHSELNLSSLELGDSALYFCASSVSTGSSYEQYFGPGTRLTVT.

The chain carries TRBV13 and TRBJ2-2; tentative D call: TRBD2 (6 bases). Trimming removed 5 bases at V and 2 bases at J, with 15 bases between. There are 16 residues in the CDR3. Germline loops: CDR1 PRHDT, CDR2 FYEKMQ (reference sequence). The CDR3, as DNA: TGTGCCAGCAGCATGACCGGGGGAGTAAACACCGGGGAGCTGTTTTTT. This translates into CASSMTGGVNTGELFF.

The chain links TRBV27 to TRBJ2-1; no firm D call. The germline V gene encodes CDR1 MNHEY and CDR2 SMNVEV (reference sequence). V lost 0 bases and J 7 bases, leaving 13 bases between the germline ends. CDR3 size: 15 residues. The CDR3 is CASSLSYRLGNEQFF. CDR3 DNA: TGTGCCAGCAGTTTATCTTACCGACTGGGAAATGAGCAGTTCTTC.

J is TRBJ2-7 and V is TRBV7-8; D is unclear. Germline loops: CDR1 SGHVS, CDR2 FQNEAQ. The CDR3 spans 13 residues. The V end lost 5 bases, the J end lost 5 bases, and 13 bases lay between the germline ends. CDR3 sequence: CASSLGVIDEQYF. DNA for the CDR3: TGTGCCAGCAGCCTAGGCGTCATTGACGAGCAGTACTTC.

As to this clone: This CDR3 is also generated by other DNA sequences in the sample. This rearrangement joins TRBV6-2 or TRBV6-3 to TRBJ2-7, with D perhaps TRBD1 or TRBD2 (5 bases each). The V and J ends lost 2 bases and 0 bases respectively, with 5 bases between them. The CDR3 length is 13 residues. Germline-derived CDR1 and CDR2 are MNHEY and SVGEGT. CDR3 sequence: CASSYGGSYEQYF. CDR3 DNA sequence: TGTGCCAGCAGTTACGGGGGCTCCTACGAGCAGTACTTC.

This clone was counted a single time. The genes are TRBV9 and TRBJ2-4, with TRBD1 as a possible D gene (6 bases). Trimming took off 0 bases at V and 6 bases at J, with 13 bases between the two ends. The CDR3 contains 15 residues. Germline-derived CDR1 and CDR2 are SGDLS and YYNGEE. This CDR3 is CASSVGGTGINIQYF. DNA for the CDR3: TGTGCCAGCAGCGTAGGTGGCACAGGGATAAACATTCAGTACTTC.

The chain employs TRBV7-2 and TRBJ1-1; the match to TRBD1 covers 9 bases. The germline CDR1 and CDR2 sequences are SGHTA and FQGNSA. This CDR3 is 13 amino acids long. J lost 10 bases, V lost 5 bases, and 8 bases had no gene match. CDR3 in amino acids: CASSQGQGISAFF. CDR3 nucleotide sequence: TGTGCCAGCAGCCAAGGACAGGGGATCTCAGCTTTCTTT.

This clone was detected only once. This chain uses TRBV28 with TRBJ1-1, with D maybe TRBD1 (5 bases). Between the trimmed V and J ends, which lost 3 bases and 5 bases, there was a span of 10 bases. CDR3 length equals 13 residues. Germline V CDR1 and CDR2: MDHEN, SYDVKM. The CDR3 protein is CASSLQGWTEAFF. In DNA form, the CDR3 reads TGTGCCAGCAGTTTGCAGGGTTGGACTGAAGCTTTCTTT.

This chain uses TRBV10-2 with TRBJ2-6, with D possibly matching TRBD2 (6 bases). Germline values: CDR1 WSHSY, CDR2 SAAADI. The CDR3 loop spans 16 amino acids. The V end lost 4 bases, the J end lost 2 bases, and 12 bases lay between the germline ends. CDR3 DNA sequence: TGCGCCAGCAGTGTTGGAGGGAACCCTGGGGCCAACGTCCTGACTTTC. This translates into CASSVGGNPGANVLTF.